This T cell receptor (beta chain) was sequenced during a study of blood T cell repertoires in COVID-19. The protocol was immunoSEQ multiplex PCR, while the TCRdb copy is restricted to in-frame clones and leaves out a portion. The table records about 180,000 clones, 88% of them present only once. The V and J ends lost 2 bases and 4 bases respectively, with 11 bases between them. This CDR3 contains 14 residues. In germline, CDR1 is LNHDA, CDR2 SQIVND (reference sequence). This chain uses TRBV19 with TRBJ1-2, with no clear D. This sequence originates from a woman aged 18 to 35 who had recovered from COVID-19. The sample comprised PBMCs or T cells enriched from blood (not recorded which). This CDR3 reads CASSISSAGYGYTF. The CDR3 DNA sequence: TGTGCCAGTAGTATAAGCAGCGCCGGCTATGGCTACACCTTC. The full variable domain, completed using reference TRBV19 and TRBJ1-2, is DGGITQSPKYLFRKEGQNVTLSCEQNLNHDAMYWYRQDPGQGLRLIYYSQIVNDFQKGDIAEGYSVSREKKESFPLTVTSAQKNPTAFYLCASSISSAGYGYTFGSGTRLTVV.